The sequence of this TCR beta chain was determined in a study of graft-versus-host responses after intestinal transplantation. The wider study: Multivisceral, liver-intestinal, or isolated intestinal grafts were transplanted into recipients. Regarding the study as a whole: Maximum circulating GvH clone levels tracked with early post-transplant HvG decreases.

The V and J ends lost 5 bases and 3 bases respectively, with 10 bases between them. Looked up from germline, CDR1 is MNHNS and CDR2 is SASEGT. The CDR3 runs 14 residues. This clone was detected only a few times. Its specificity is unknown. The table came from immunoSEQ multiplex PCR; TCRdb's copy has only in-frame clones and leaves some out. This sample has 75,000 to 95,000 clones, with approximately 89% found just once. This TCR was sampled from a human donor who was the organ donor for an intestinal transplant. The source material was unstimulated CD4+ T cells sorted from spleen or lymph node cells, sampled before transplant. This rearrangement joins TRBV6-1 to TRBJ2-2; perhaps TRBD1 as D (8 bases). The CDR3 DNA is TGTGCCAGCAGTACAGGGGGGGACACCGGGGAGCTGTTTTTT. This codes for CASSTGGDTGELFF.